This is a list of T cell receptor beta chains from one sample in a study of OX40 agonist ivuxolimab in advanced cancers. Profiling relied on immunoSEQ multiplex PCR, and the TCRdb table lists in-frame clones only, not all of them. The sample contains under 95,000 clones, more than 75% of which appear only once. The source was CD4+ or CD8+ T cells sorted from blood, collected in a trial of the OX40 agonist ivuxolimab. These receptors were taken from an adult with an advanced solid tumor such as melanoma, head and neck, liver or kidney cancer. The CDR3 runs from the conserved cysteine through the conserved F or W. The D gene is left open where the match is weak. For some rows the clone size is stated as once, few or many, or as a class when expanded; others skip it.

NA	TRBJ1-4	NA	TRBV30	TGTGCCTGGAGGGACCGGGGGGTTGAAAAACTGTTTTTT	CAWRDRGVEKLFF
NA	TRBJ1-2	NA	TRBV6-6	TGTGCCAGCAGCCCAGGACTCGACTATGGCTACACCTTC	CASSPGLDYGYTF
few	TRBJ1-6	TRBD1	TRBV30	TGTGCCTGGGCCACCACGGGGCAGGGGGCCTATAATTCACCCCTCCACTTT	CAWATTGQGAYNSPLHF
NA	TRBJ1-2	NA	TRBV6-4	TGTGCCAGCAGTGAGAATTGGCAGGCCCCGGTTGGTGGCTACACCTTC	CASSENWQAPVGGYTF
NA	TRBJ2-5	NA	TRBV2	TGTGCCAGCAAGGGCGGGGCCCCGGAGACCCAGTACTTC	CASKGGAPETQYF
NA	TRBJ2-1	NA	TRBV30	TGTGCCTGGAGTCAGGGGACCTACAATGAGCAGTTCTTC	CAWSQGTYNEQFF
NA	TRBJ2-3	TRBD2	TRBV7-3	TGTGCCAGCAGCCGCTTGGGCAGCGGGGAAAATACGCAGTATTTT	CASSRLGSGENTQYF
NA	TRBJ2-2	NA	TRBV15	TGTGCCACCAGCAGAGCACGGATGAGCGGGGAGCTGTTTTTT	CATSRARMSGELFF
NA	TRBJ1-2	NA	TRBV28	TGTGCCAGCAGTAGCCCAGGGGTTAACTATGGCTACACCTTC	CASSSPGVNYGYTF
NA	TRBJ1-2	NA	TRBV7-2	TGTGTCAGCAGCTTAACGGGGGCCAGGACCTATGGCTACACCTTC	CVSSLTGARTYGYTF
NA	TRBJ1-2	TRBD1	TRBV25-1	TGTGCCAGCAGTGGGGGGACAGGGGTTTATGGCTACACCTTC	CASSGGTGVYGYTF
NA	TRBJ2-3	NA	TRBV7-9	TGTGCCAGCAGCTTGAGGGGGGCGTCTAGCACAGATACGCAGTATTTT	CASSLRGASSTDTQYF
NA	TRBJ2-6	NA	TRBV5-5	TGTGCCAGCAGCTTGGCCTTGTGGACCGTCTCTGGGGCCAACGTCCTGACTTTC	CASSLALWTVSGANVLTF
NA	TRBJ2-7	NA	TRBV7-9	TGTGCCAGCAGCTTAGTGGGGTACGAGCAGTACTTC	CASSLVGYEQYF
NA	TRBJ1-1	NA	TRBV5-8	TGTGCCAGCAGCTTGGACCCGGGACCCCTAGGCACTGAAGCTTTCTTT	CASSLDPGPLGTEAFF